Each of the 18 T cell receptor beta chains below was sequenced from the same sample in a study of blood T cell repertoires in COVID-19. Generated by immunoSEQ multiplex PCR, the TCRdb table keeps only in-frame clones and is missing some. The table shows tens of thousands of clones, with 82% occurring only once. Sequenced sample: peripheral blood. The receptors here all came from a human donor in a cohort sampled during active COVID-19.

This chain links TRBV7-2 with TRBJ1-4; D possibly corresponds to TRBD1 (5 bases). V was cut by 4 bases and J by 5 bases, with 11 bases left in between. Germline CDR1 SGHTA, CDR2 FQGNSA. CDR3 length equals 14 residues. CDR3 nucleotide sequence: TGTGCCAGCAGCTGGGGGGGGTTCAATGAAAAACTGTTTTTT. This codes for CASSWGGFNEKLFF.

The chain combines TRBV6-2 or TRBV6-3 with TRBJ1-2, with a possible D match to TRBD1 (6 bases). Trimming took 1 base from V and 3 from J, leaving 9 bases between them. This CDR3 has 14 residues. Germline CDR1 reads MNHEY; CDR2 reads SVGEGT. As DNA, the CDR3 is TGTGCCAGCAGTTACTGGGGGCGTGACTATGGCTACACCTTC. Amino acids: CASSYWGRDYGYTF.

The chain joins TRBV29-1 to TRBJ2-7; 9 nucleotides match TRBD1. Germline CDR1 and CDR2: SQVTM and ANQGSEA. CDR3 length equals 14 residues. Trimming took 7 bases from V and 0 from J; bases not matched to a gene: 7. For the CDR3, the DNA is TGCAGCGCGAAGCCGGGACAGGGCTCCTACGAGCAGTACTTC. Translating it yields CSAKPGQGSYEQYF.

This clone is labeled medium-sized. The V call is TRBV29-1, the J call TRBJ2-7; 7 bases are a match to TRBD2. Germline V gene lookup returns CDR1 SQVTM and CDR2 ANQGSEA. V trimming: 6 bases; J trimming: 6 bases; junction bases outside the gene matches: 11. The CDR3 is 13 amino acids. The CDR3 spells CSVTSRREGEQYF. CDR3 sequence (DNA): TGCAGCGTGACGTCCCGCAGGGAGGGCGAGCAGTACTTC.

A few counts support this clone. J is TRBJ1-5 and V is TRBV2, with 9 bases lining up with TRBD1. The J segment lost 0 bases and the V segment lost 8 bases, leaving 11 bases of the junction unmatched. Germline-derived CDR1 and CDR2 are SNHLY and FYNNEI. The CDR3 length is 17 residues. This chain's CDR3 is CASREDRGGYSNQPQHF. CDR3 bases: TGTGCCAGCCGCGAGGACAGGGGAGGATATAGCAATCAGCCCCAGCATTTT.

The CDR3 loop is CASSSGQSNYGYTF. Here the CDR3 DNA reads TGTGCCAGCAGCTCGGGACAGTCGAACTATGGCTACACCTTC. The chain combines TRBV7-4 with TRBJ1-2, with 7 positions matching TRBD1. J lost 2 bases, V lost 4 bases, and 4 bases had no gene match. The germline CDR1 and CDR2 sequences are SGHVT and SQSDAQ. This CDR3 is built from 14 residues.

This clone was detected only once. J is TRBJ1-5 and V is TRBV18, with TRBD1 matching 7 bases. Germline V gives CDR1 KGHSH, CDR2 LQKENI. The J segment lost 4 bases and the V segment lost 2 bases, leaving 2 bases of the junction unmatched. CDR3 length: 14 amino acids. The CDR3 DNA reads TGTGCCAGCTCACCAACAGGGGTAAATCAGCCCCAGCATTTT. It is translated as CASSPTGVNQPQHF. Combining the CDR3 with reference TRBV18 and TRBJ1-5 gives the whole variable domain NAGVMQNPRHLVRRRGQEARLRCSPMKGHSHVYWYRQLPEEGLKFMVYLQKENIIDESGMPKERFSAEFPKEGPSILRIQQVVRGDSAAYFCASSPTGVNQPQHFGDGTRLSIL.

V and J are TRBV6-5 and TRBJ2-3; TRBD1 is a possible D gene (6 bases). Germline V gene lookup returns CDR1 MNHEY and CDR2 SVGAGI. Trimming stripped 7 bases from V and 1 base from J, with 12 bases between. There are 14 residues in the CDR3. CDR3 coding DNA: TGTGCCAGCATGCTTGAGGGGGGCACAGATACGCAGTATTTT. Protein: CASMLEGGTDTQYF.

The V call is TRBV6-5, the J call TRBJ2-1; 9 nucleotides agree with TRBD2. CDR1 and CDR2 (germline): MNHEY, SVGAGI. There are 15 residues in the CDR3. After removal of 0 bases from V and 9 bases from J, the junction contained 6 bases not matched to a gene. The CDR3 region has the DNA TGTGCCAGCAGTTACTCGGGGACTAGCCACCGTGAGCAGTTCTTC. This encodes CASSYSGTSHREQFF.

The chain recombines TRBV18 with TRBJ2-7, with a tentative D call TRBD1 (6 bases). The CDR3 length is 15 residues. Germline assignment: CDR1 KGHSH and CDR2 LQKENI. The V end lost 2 bases, the J end lost 6 bases, and 17 bases lay between the germline ends. The CDR3 here is CASSPIGGMNGEQYF. CDR3 bases: TGTGCCAGCTCACCAATTGGGGGCATGAACGGCGAGCAGTACTTC.

V gene TRBV9 combines with J gene TRBJ2-7, with 8 bases aligning to TRBD2. The CDR3 consists of 15 residues. The germline V gene encodes CDR1 SGDLS and CDR2 YYNGEE. Trimming cost V 2 bases and J 3 bases; bases outside gene matches: 7. CDR3 residues: CASSVGRGGLYEQYF. The CDR3 nucleotides are TGTGCCAGCAGCGTCGGACGGGGGGGCCTCTACGAGCAGTACTTC.

This chain uses TRBV7-9 with TRBJ1-5; 7 positions agree with TRBD1. There are 15 residues in the CDR3. The junction had 7 bases not matched to a gene; V was cut back by 5 bases and J by 3 bases. Germline V lookup: CDR1 SEHNR, CDR2 FQNEAQ (reference sequence). The CDR3 is CASSQGDSINQPQHF. The CDR3 region has the DNA TGTGCCAGCAGCCAGGGGGACAGTATCAATCAGCCCCAGCATTTT.

The chain carries TRBV20-1 and TRBJ2-1; no definite D call. V lost 6 bases and J 10 bases, leaving 10 bases between the germline ends. CDR3 length: 10 amino acids. CDR1 is DFQATT and CDR2 is SNEGSKA in the germline V gene (reference sequence). CDR3 coding DNA: TGCAGTGCCCAATCCCCCGAGCAGTTCTTC. Amino acid sequence: CSAQSPEQFF.

V is TRBV3-1 (or the pseudogene TRBV3-2) and J is TRBJ1-2; maybe TRBD1 (5 bases). Germline V gene sequence: CDR1 LGHDT, CDR2 YNNKEL (reference sequence). The CDR3 contains 16 residues. V lost 5 bases, J lost 5 bases, and 21 bases lay in between. The CDR3 sequence: CASSTPPRQLMYGYTF. CDR3 DNA: TGTGCCAGCAGCACCCCCCCACGACAGCTTATGTATGGCTACACCTTC.

This clone has just one count. The V gene is TRBV3-1 (or the pseudogene TRBV3-2), the J gene TRBJ2-7; D possibly corresponds to TRBD2 (5 bases). Trimming took off 4 bases at V and 4 bases at J, with 20 bases between the two ends. This CDR3 is built from 16 residues. Per the germline V gene, CDR1 is LGHDT and CDR2 is YNNKEL (reference sequence). For the CDR3, the DNA is TGTGCCAGCAGCCCCCTCCCCGGGAACGGCGAGTACGAGCAGTACTTC. It yields the protein CASSPLPGNGEYEQYF.

The rearrangement uses TRBV4-3 and TRBJ2-2; 7 bases match TRBD1. J lost 2 bases, V lost 0 bases, and 9 bases had no gene match. CDR1 is LGHNA, CDR2 YSLEER, per germline. The CDR3 consists of 18 residues. The CDR3 DNA is TGCGCCAGCAGCCAAGAACTCGGGACAGTTCTTAACACCGGGGAGCTGTTTTTT. Translation: CASSQELGTVLNTGELFF.

The rearrangement uses TRBV27 and TRBJ1-2; D call uncertain. This CDR3 region has 14 residues. Germline CDR1 and CDR2: MNHEY and SMNVEV (reference sequence). The V and J ends lost 6 bases and 5 bases respectively, with 16 bases between them. The CDR3 DNA reads TGTGCCAGCAGGCCCCACGGGGATGGATATGGCTACACCTTC. Its protein is CASRPHGDGYGYTF.

This clone appeared once. The chain couples TRBV3-1 (or the pseudogene TRBV3-2) to TRBJ1-1, with D perhaps TRBD1 (5 bases). Germline V gene lookup returns CDR1 LGHDT and CDR2 YNNKEL (reference sequence). There are 14 residues in the CDR3. V lost 3 bases and J lost 5, with 13 bases in between. CDR3 residues: CASSHRMGGTEAFF. CDR3 in DNA: TGTGCCAGCAGCCATAGGATGGGGGGAACTGAAGCTTTCTTT.